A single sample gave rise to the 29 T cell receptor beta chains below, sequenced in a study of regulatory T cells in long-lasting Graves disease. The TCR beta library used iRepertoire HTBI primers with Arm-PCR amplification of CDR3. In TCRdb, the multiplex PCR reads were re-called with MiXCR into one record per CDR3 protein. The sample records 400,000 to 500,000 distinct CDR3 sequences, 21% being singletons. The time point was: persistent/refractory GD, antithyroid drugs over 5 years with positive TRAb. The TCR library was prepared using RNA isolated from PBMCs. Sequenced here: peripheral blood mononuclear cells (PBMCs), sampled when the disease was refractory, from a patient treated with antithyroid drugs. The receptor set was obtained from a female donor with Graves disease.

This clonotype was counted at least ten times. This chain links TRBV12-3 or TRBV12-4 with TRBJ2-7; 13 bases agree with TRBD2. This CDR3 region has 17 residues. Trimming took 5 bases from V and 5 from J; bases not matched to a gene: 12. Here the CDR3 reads CASSPGLAGVLFHEQYF. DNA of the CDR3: TGTGCCAGCAGTCCCGGACTAGCGGGAGTCTTGTTTCACGAGCAGTACTTC.

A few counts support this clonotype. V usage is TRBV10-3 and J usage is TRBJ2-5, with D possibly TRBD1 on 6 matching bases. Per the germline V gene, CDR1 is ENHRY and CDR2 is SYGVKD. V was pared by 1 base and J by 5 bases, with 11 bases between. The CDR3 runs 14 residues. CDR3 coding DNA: TGTGCCATCAGTGAGTACAGACAGGAGGAGACCCAGTACTTC. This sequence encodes CAISEYRQEETQYF.

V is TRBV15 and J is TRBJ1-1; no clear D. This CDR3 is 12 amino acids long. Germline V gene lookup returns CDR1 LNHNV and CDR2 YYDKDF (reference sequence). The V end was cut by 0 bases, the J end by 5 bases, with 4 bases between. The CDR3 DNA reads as TGTGCCACCAGCAGAGATAAGACTGAAGCTTTCTTT. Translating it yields CATSRDKTEAFF.

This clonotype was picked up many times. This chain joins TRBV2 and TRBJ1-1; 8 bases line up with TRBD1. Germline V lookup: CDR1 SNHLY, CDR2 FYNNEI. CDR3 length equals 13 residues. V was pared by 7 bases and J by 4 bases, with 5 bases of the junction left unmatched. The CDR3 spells CASTMTGATEAFF. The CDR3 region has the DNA TGTGCCAGCACAATGACAGGGGCCACTGAAGCTTTCTTT.

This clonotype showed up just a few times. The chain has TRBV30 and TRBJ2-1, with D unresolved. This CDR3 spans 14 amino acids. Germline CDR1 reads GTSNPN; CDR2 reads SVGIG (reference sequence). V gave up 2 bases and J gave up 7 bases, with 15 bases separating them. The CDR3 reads CAWSLTNLGNEQFF. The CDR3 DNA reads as TGTGCCTGGAGTCTGACCAACCTGGGGAATGAGCAGTTCTTC.

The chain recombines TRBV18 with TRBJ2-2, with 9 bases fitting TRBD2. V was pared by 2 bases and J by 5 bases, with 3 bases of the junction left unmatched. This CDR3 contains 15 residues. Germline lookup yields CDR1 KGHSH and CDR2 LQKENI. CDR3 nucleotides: TGTGCCAGCTCACCATCTAGCGGGAAGACCGGGGAGCTGTTTTTT. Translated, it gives CASSPSSGKTGELFF.

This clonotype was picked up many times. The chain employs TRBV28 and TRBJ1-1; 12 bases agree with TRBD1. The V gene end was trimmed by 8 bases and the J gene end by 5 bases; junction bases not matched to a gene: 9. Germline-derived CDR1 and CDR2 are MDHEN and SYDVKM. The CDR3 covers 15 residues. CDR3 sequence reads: CASGIRDRGPTEAFF. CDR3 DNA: TGTGCCAGCGGTATTCGGGACAGGGGGCCAACTGAAGCTTTCTTT. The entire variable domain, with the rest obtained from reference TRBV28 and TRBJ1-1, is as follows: DVKVTQSSRYLVKRTGEKVFLECVQDMDHENMFWYRQDPGLGLRLIYFSYDVKMKEKGDIPEGYSVSREKKERFSLILESASTNQTSMYLCASGIRDRGPTEAFFGQGTRLTVV.

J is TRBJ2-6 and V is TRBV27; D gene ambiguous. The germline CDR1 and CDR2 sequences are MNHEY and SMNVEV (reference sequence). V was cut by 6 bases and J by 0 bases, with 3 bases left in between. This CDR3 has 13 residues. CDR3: CASRASGANVLTF. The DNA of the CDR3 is TGTGCCAGCAGAGCCTCTGGGGCCAACGTCCTGACTTTC.

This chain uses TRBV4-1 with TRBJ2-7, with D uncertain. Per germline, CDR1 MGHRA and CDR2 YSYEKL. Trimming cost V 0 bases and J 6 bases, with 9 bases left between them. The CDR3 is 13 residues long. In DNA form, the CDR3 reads TGCGCCAGCAGCCAAGATTGGGCACTCGAGCAGTACTTC. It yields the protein CASSQDWALEQYF.

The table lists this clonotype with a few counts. The CDR3 DNA reads as TGCAGTGCCGCACCGACAGGGGCCGCGACCCAGTACTTC. Amino acids: CSAAPTGAATQYF. The chain employs TRBV20-1 and TRBJ2-5, with 8 bases fitting TRBD1. The CDR3 has 13 residues. The V segment lost 6 bases and the J segment 7 bases; nucleotides outside the gene matches: 10. Germline V CDR1 and CDR2: DFQATT, SNEGSKA (reference sequence).

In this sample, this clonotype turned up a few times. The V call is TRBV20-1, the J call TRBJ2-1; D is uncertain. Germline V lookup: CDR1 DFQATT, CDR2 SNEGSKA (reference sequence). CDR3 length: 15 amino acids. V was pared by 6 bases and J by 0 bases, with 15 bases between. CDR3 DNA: TGCAGTGCCGAAGGTTCGCTAGTCTCCTACAATGAGCAGTTCTTC. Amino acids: CSAEGSLVSYNEQFF.

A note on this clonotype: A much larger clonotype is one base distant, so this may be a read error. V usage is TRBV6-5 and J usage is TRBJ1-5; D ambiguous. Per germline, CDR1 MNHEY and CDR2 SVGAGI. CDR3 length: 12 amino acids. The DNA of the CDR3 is TGTGCCAGCAGTTACGATAATCAGCCCCGGCATTTT. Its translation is CASSYDNQPRHF.

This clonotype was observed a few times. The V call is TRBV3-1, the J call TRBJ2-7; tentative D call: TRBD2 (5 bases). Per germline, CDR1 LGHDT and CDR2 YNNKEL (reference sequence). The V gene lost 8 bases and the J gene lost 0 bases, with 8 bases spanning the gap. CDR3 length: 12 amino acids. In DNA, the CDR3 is TGTGCCAGCGGAGAGGGCTCCTACGAGCAGTACTTC. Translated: CASGEGSYEQYF.

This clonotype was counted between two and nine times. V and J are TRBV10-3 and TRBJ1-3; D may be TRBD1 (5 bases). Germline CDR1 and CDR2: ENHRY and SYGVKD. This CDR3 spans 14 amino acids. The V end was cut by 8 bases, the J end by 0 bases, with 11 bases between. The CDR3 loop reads CAIGALDSGNTIYF. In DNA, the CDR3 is TGTGCCATCGGGGCTCTGGACTCTGGAAACACCATATATTTT.

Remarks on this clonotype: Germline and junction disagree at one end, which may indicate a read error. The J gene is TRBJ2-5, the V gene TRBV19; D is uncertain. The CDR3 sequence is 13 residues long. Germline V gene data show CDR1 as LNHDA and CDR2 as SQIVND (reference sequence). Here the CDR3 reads CTSSIISQETQYF. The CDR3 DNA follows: TGTACCAGTAGTATAATTTCCCAAGAGACCCAGTACTTC.

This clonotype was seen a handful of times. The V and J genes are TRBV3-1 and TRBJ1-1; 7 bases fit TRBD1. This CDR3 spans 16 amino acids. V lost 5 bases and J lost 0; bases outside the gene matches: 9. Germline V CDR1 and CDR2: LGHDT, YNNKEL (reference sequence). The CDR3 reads CASSAQRTGMNTEAFF. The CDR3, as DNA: TGTGCCAGCAGCGCCCAACGGACAGGCATGAACACTGAAGCTTTCTTT.

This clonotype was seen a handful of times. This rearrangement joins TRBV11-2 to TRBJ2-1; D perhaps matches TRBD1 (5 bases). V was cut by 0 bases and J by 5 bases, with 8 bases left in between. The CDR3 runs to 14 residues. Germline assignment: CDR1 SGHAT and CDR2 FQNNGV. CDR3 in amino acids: CASSLEGVDNEQFF. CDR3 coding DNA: TGTGCCAGCAGCTTAGAAGGGGTAGACAATGAGCAGTTCTTC.

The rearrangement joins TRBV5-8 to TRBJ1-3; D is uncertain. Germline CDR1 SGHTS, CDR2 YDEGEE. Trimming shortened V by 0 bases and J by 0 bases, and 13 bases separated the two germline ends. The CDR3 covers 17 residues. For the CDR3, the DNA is TGTGCCAGCAGCTTGGGGTTCGGGCTACCCTCTGGAAACACCATATATTTT. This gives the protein CASSLGFGLPSGNTIYF.

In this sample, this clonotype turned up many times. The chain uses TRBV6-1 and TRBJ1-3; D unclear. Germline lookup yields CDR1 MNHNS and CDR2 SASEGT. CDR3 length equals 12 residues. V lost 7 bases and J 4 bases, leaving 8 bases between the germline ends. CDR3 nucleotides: TGTGCCAGCAAAAAAACCGGAAACACCATATATTTT. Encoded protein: CASKKTGNTIYF.

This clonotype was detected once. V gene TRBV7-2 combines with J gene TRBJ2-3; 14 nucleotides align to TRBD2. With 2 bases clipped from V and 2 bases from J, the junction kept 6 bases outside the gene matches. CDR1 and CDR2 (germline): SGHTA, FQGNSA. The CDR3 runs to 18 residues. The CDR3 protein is CASSLMGLAGAFTDTQYF. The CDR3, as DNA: TGTGCCAGCAGCTTAATGGGACTAGCGGGAGCATTCACAGATACGCAGTATTTT.

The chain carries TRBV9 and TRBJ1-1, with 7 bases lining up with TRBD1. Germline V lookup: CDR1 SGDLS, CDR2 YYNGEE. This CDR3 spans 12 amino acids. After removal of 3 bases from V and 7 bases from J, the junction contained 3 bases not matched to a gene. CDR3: CASSENRGEAFF. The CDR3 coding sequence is TGTGCCAGCAGCGAAAACAGGGGTGAAGCTTTCTTT. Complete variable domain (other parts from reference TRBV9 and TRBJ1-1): DSGVTQTPKHLITATGQRVTLRCSPRSGDLSVYWYQQSLDQGLQFLIQYYNGEERAKGNILERFSAQQFPDLHSELNLSSLELGDSALYFCASSENRGEAFFGQGTRLTVV.

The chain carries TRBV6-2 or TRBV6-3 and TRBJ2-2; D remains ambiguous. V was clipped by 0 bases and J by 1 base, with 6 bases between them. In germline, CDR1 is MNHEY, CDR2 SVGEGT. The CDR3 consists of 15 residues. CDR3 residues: CASSYSLGNTGELFF. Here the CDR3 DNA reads TGTGCCAGCAGTTACTCGCTGGGGAACACCGGGGAGCTGTTTTTT.

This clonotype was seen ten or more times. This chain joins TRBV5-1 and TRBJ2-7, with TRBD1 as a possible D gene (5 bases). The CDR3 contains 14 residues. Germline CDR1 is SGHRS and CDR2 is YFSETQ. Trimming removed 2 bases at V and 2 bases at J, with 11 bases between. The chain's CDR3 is CASSFAGPPYEQYF. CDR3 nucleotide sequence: TGCGCCAGCAGCTTTGCAGGGCCTCCCTACGAGCAGTACTTC.

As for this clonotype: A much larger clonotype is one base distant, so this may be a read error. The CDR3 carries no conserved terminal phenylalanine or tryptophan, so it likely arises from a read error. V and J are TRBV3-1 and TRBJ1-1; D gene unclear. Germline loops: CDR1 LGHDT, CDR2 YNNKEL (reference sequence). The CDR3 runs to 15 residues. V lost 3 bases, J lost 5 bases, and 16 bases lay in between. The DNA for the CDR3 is TGTGCCAGCAGCCAGACGGCGGGGAGTAGGACTGAAGCTTTCTCT. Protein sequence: CASSQTAGSRTEAFS.

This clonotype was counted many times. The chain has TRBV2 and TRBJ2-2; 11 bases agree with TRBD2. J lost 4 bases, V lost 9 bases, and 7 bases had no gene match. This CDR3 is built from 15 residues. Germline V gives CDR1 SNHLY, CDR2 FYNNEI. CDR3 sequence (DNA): TGTGCCAGTAGCGGGAGGGCCTCCGTCACCGGGGAGCTGTTTTTT. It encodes CASSGRASVTGELFF.

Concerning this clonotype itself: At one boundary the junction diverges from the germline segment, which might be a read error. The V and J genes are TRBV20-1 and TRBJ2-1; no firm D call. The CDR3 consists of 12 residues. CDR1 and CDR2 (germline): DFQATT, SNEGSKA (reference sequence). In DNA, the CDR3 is TGCAGTGCTACGATCCTCTACAATGAGCAGTCCTTC. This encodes CSATILYNEQSF.

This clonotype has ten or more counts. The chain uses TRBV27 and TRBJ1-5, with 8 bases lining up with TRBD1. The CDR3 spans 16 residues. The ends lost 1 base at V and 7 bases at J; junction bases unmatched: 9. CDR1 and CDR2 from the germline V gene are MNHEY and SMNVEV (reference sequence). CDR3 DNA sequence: TGTGCCAGCAGTTTATTTGGACAGGGTGTGAGGCAGCCCCAGCATTTT. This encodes CASSLFGQGVRQPQHF.

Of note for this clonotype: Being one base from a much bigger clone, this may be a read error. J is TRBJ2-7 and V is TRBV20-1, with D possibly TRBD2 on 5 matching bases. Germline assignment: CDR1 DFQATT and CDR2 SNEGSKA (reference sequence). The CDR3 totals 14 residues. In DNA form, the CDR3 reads TGCAGGGCTAGAGGCGGGCGATACTTTGGCGAGCAGTACTTC. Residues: CRARGGRYFGEQYF.

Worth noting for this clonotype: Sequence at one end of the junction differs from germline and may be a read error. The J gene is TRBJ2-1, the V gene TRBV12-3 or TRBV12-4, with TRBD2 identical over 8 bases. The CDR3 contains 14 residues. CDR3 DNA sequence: TGTGCCAGCAGCCCGCGGGGGGCCAACAATGAGCGGTTCTTC. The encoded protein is CASSPRGANNERFF.